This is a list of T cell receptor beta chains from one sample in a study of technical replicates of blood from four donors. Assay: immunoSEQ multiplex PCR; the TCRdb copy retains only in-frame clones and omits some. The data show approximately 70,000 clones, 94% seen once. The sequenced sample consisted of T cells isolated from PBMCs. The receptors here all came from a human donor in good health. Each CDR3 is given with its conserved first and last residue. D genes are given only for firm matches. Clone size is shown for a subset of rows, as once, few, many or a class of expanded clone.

CDR3nt: TGTGCCAGCAGCGTAGTACCAGGGTTCACTGAAGCTTTCTTT
CDR3aa: CASSVVPGFTEAFF
abundance: -
d_gene: -
j_gene: TRBJ1-1
v_gene: TRBV9

CDR3nt: TGTGCCAGCAGCTTAGCTCCGGACAGGGGGCACGAGCAGTACTTC
CDR3aa: CASSLAPDRGHEQYF
abundance: -
d_gene: TRBD1
j_gene: TRBJ2-7
v_gene: TRBV13

CDR3nt: TGCGCCAGCAGCTTGTGGGACAGGGGCGTAGAGCAGTACTTC
CDR3aa: CASSLWDRGVEQYF
abundance: once
d_gene: TRBD1
j_gene: TRBJ2-7
v_gene: TRBV5-1

CDR3nt: TGCAGTGAGTCCAGGTACAATGAGCAGTTCTTC
CDR3aa: CSESRYNEQFF
abundance: -
d_gene: -
j_gene: TRBJ2-1
v_gene: TRBV20-1

CDR3nt: TGTGCCAGCAGTTTAAGTTCCGGGACAGGGACCCCCTACGAGCAGTACTTC
CDR3aa: CASSLSSGTGTPYEQYF
abundance: -
d_gene: TRBD1
j_gene: TRBJ2-7
v_gene: TRBV28

CDR3nt: TGTGCCAGCAGCGTTACAGGCTCCGGGGCCAACGTCCTGACTTTC
CDR3aa: CASSVTGSGANVLTF
abundance: -
d_gene: -
j_gene: TRBJ2-6
v_gene: TRBV9

CDR3nt: TGTGCCAGCAGCGGGGGACTTACCTACGAGCAGTACTTC
CDR3aa: CASSGGLTYEQYF
abundance: -
d_gene: -
j_gene: TRBJ2-7
v_gene: TRBV9

CDR3nt: TGCGCCAGCAGCTTGGCCGCTCGCCCTACCAATCCATATGGCTACACCTTC
CDR3aa: CASSLAARPTNPYGYTF
abundance: -
d_gene: -
j_gene: TRBJ1-2
v_gene: TRBV5-1

CDR3nt: TGTGCCAGCAGCCGCCGGGACAGGGATTACAATGAGCAGTTCTTC
CDR3aa: CASSRRDRDYNEQFF
abundance: -
d_gene: TRBD1
j_gene: TRBJ2-1
v_gene: TRBV28

CDR3nt: TGTGCCATCAGTGAGAGGTATTCGGAGCGGGGCCCCTACAATGAGCAGTTCTTC
CDR3aa: CAISERYSERGPYNEQFF
abundance: -
d_gene: TRBD2
j_gene: TRBJ2-1
v_gene: TRBV10-3

CDR3nt: TGTGCCAGTAGTCGGGACTCTGCCTACGAGCAGTACTTC
CDR3aa: CASSRDSAYEQYF
abundance: -
d_gene: -
j_gene: TRBJ2-7
v_gene: TRBV19

CDR3nt: TGTGCCAGCAGCCCACGTAGCGGGAGGAGGGATACGCAGTATTTT
CDR3aa: CASSPRSGRRDTQYF
abundance: -
d_gene: TRBD2
j_gene: TRBJ2-3
v_gene: TRBV7-3

CDR3nt: TGTGCCAGCAGCTTGGGCCGGGTAAGAAGCGAGCAGTACTTC
CDR3aa: CASSLGRVRSEQYF
abundance: -
d_gene: -
j_gene: TRBJ2-7
v_gene: TRBV5-6

CDR3nt: TGTGCCAGCAGTGAATTACAGGGTAGGGACAATCAGCCCCAGCATTTT
CDR3aa: CASSELQGRDNQPQHF
abundance: -
d_gene: -
j_gene: TRBJ1-5
v_gene: TRBV2

CDR3nt: TGTGCCAGCATGCGGGAACTCGGAAACACCATATATTTT
CDR3aa: CASMRELGNTIYF
abundance: -
d_gene: -
j_gene: TRBJ1-3
v_gene: TRBV6-1

CDR3nt: TGCAGCGTTGAACAGAACACTGAAGCTTTCTTT
CDR3aa: CSVEQNTEAFF
abundance: -
d_gene: -
j_gene: TRBJ1-1
v_gene: TRBV29-1

CDR3nt: TGTGCCAGCAGTGAAAATCTTAGCGGGAGGGCCAGCGATACGCAGTATTTT
CDR3aa: CASSENLSGRASDTQYF
abundance: -
d_gene: TRBD2
j_gene: TRBJ2-3
v_gene: TRBV25-1

CDR3nt: TGTGCCAGCAGTTTATGGACGGGGGATGGCTACACCTTC
CDR3aa: CASSLWTGDGYTF
abundance: -
d_gene: -
j_gene: TRBJ1-2
v_gene: TRBV27

CDR3nt: TGTGCCAGCCGTGGGCAGAAAAATGACGAGCAGTACTTC
CDR3aa: CASRGQKNDEQYF
abundance: -
d_gene: -
j_gene: TRBJ2-7
v_gene: TRBV7-9

CDR3nt: TGTGCCAGCAGCCATAATTTAGGACTAGCGGCGACCTACGAGCAGTACTTC
CDR3aa: CASSHNLGLAATYEQYF
abundance: -
d_gene: TRBD2
j_gene: TRBJ2-7
v_gene: TRBV7-9

CDR3nt: TGTGCCACCCGGACTGCCGAGCAGTACTTC
CDR3aa: CATRTAEQYF
abundance: once
d_gene: -
j_gene: TRBJ2-7
v_gene: TRBV6-1